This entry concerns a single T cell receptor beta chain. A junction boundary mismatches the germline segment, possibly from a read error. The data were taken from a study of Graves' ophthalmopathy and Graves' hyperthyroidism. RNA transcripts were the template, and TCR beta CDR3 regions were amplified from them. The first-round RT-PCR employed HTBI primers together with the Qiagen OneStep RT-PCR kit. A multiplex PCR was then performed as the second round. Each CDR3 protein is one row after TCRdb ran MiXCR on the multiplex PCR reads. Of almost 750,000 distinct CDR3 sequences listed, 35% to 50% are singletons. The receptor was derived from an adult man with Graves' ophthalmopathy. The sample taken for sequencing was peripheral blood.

CDR3 DNA: TGCGCCAGCCGGGACGACAGGGGAGCTACCCAAGAGACCCAGTACTTC. Its translation is CASRDDRGATQETQYF. The chain combines TRBV11-2 with TRBJ2-5, with TRBD1 matching 8 bases. This CDR3 region has 16 residues. Germline V gene lookup returns CDR1 SGHAT and CDR2 FQNNGV.